The 7 T cell receptor beta chains given below trace back to one sample, sequenced in a study of glioma-infiltrating T cells. Amplification of TCR alpha and beta CDR3 regions from RNA used iRepertoire nested multiplex PCR. One entry per CDR3 protein, called by TCRdb with MiXCR from the multiplex PCR reads. The profile shows under 200,000 distinct CDR3 sequences, approximately 40% of them singletons. Sequenced sample: glioma tissue, nonneoplastic brain tissue, or PBMCs (not recorded which). The origin of the receptors is a human donor with low-grade glioma or glioblastoma, undergoing nonglioma brain surgery, or in good health (not recorded which).

On this clonotype: The junction shows a germline mismatch at one end, possibly a read error. The genes are TRBV6-1 and TRBJ2-1; D is possibly TRBD1 or TRBD2 (5 bases each). The CDR3 has 13 residues. CDR1 is MNHNS and CDR2 is SASEGT in the germline V gene. The chain's CDR3 is CASSEAGRYERSF. Written as DNA, the CDR3 is TGTGCCAGCAGTGAAGCGGGGCGGTATGAGCGGTCCTTC.

A word on this clonotype: A much larger clone sits a single nucleotide away, making a read error possible. This sequence joins TRBV28 and TRBJ1-2; D call uncertain. The CDR3 has 11 amino acids. Trimming removed 9 bases at V and 4 bases at J, with 9 bases between. Germline V gene lookup returns CDR1 MDHEN and CDR2 SYDVKM. The CDR3 DNA reads as TGTGCCAGAAGATCTGGCTATGGCTACACCTTC. This codes for CARRSGYGYTF.

This clonotype was recorded a few times. This chain uses TRBV4-1 with TRBJ2-7, with 8 bases that match TRBD1. Germline CDR1 and CDR2: MGHRA and YSYEKL. The CDR3 is 17 amino acids. Unmatched junction bases numbered 13, after V lost 0 bases and J lost 6 bases. The CDR3: CASSQDLGGDRRGEQYF. The CDR3 region has the DNA TGCGCCAGCAGCCAAGATCTCGGAGGGGACAGGAGAGGCGAGCAGTACTTC.

This clonotype was detected a few times. A much larger clone sits a single nucleotide away, making a read error possible. The chain employs TRBV20-1 and TRBJ2-1, with 9 positions matching TRBD2. Germline V gene data show CDR1 as DFQATT and CDR2 as SNEGSKA (reference sequence). The CDR3 extends over 13 amino acids. The chain's CDR3 is CSGRIAGVSEQFF. For the CDR3, the DNA is TGCAGTGGTAGAATAGCGGGAGTTAGTGAGCAGTTCTTC.

This clonotype was counted at least ten times. This chain uses TRBV20-1 with TRBJ2-2; 10 bases align to TRBD2. The CDR3 totals 14 residues. With 4 bases clipped from V and 6 bases from J, the junction kept 5 bases outside the gene matches. Germline lookup yields CDR1 DFQATT and CDR2 SNEGSKA (reference sequence). This CDR3 is CSATSGRAPGELFF. CDR3 DNA sequence: TGCAGTGCTACGAGCGGGAGGGCCCCCGGGGAGCTGTTTTTT.

This chain uses TRBV19 with TRBJ2-1; D is unclear. CDR3 length: 16 amino acids. Germline assignment: CDR1 LNHDA and CDR2 SQIVND (reference sequence). Trimming stripped 5 bases from V and 8 bases from J, with 22 bases between. CDR3 in amino acids: CASSLLISSPRHEQFF. CDR3 DNA sequence: TGTGCCAGTAGTTTGCTGATCAGTAGCCCTCGACATGAGCAGTTCTTC.

V gene TRBV20-1 combines with J gene TRBJ2-3; D is unclear. V was trimmed by 5 bases and J by 5 bases, leaving 20 bases between them. Germline CDR1 and CDR2: DFQATT and SNEGSKA (reference sequence). There are 15 residues in the CDR3. The CDR3 sequence is CSAARPTVRKDTQYF. In nucleotides, the CDR3 is TGCAGTGCTGCCAGACCAACGGTCCGCAAAGATACGCAGTATTTT.